Each of the 16 T cell receptor beta chains below was sequenced from the same sample in a study of CD8+ T cells in alopecia areata. Sequencing used cDNA as its template, made by extracting RNA and reverse transcribing it. Repertoires were generated with immunoSEQ multiplex PCR, while TCRdb's copy carries only in-frame clones and drops some. The sample has fewer than 150,000 clones, under 40% seen once. The material sequenced was CD4+ T cells sorted from blood. The receptor source for this set is a human donor with alopecia areata.

The chain carries TRBV29-1 and TRBJ1-2, with D unresolved. Looked up from germline, CDR1 is SQVTM and CDR2 is ANQGSEA. This CDR3 region has 12 residues. Trimming removed 3 bases at V and 5 bases at J, with 10 bases between. The CDR3 nucleotides read TGCAGCGTTGACATCGGGGAATATGGCTACACCTTC. It translates to CSVDIGEYGYTF.

V gene TRBV10-2 combines with J gene TRBJ2-5; D unresolved. CDR3 length: 13 residues. Germline CDR1 WSHSY, CDR2 SAAADI. Trimming pared 2 bases from V and 3 bases from J, leaving 7 bases between. The DNA of the CDR3 is TGCGCCAGCAGTGAGACAGCGAAAGAGACCCAGTACTTC. The encoded protein is CASSETAKETQYF.

The chain employs TRBV2 and TRBJ2-7; D is perhaps TRBD1 (6 bases). The CDR3 has 13 residues. The germline V gene has CDR1 SNHLY and CDR2 FYNNEI. V was shortened by 6 bases and J by 6 bases, with 15 bases between the two germline ends. This CDR3 is CASSGGGLGEQYF. CDR3 sequence (DNA): TGTGCCAGCAGCGGTGGGGGCCTAGGCGAGCAGTACTTC.

The chain is built from TRBV30 and TRBJ2-2; no clear D. The CDR3 has 12 residues. Between the trimmed V and J ends, which lost 3 bases and 6 bases, there was a span of 8 bases. CDR1 and CDR2 (germline): GTSNPN, SVGIG (reference sequence). In DNA, the CDR3 is TGTGCCTGGAGGGGTGAACCCGGGGAGCTGTTTTTT. Translated: CAWRGEPGELFF. Based on the CDR3 plus reference TRBV30 and TRBJ2-2, the full variable domain is SQTIHQWPATLVQPVGSPLSLECTVEGTSNPNLYWYRQAAGRGLQLLFYSVGIGQISSEVPQNLSASRPQDRQFILSSKKLLLSDSGFYLCAWRGEPGELFFGEGSRLTVL.

The chain joins TRBV9 to TRBJ2-1, with no clear D. In germline, CDR1 is SGDLS, CDR2 YYNGEE. V was pared by 3 bases and J by 7 bases, with 14 bases between. The CDR3 runs to 14 residues. CDR3 in DNA: TGTGCCAGCAGCGGCCCAGTGACAAGTAATGAGCAGTTCTTC. Protein: CASSGPVTSNEQFF.

This clone has a handful of counts. J is TRBJ1-2 and V is TRBV28, with 9 bases that match TRBD1. CDR1 is MDHEN, CDR2 SYDVKM, per germline. The CDR3 is 18 residues long. J was trimmed by 0 bases and V by 6 bases; bases with no gene match: 14. The CDR3 loop is CASSRLGGQGLTNYGYTF. The DNA of the CDR3 is TGTGCCAGCAGCCGCCTTGGGGGACAGGGACTTACTAACTATGGCTACACCTTC.

The rearrangement uses TRBV30 and TRBJ1-2, with D hard to call. The CDR3 totals 14 residues. Germline CDR1 reads GTSNPN; CDR2 reads SVGIG (reference sequence). Trimming stripped 1 base from V and 4 bases from J, with 13 bases between. CDR3 residues: CAWSGRNALYGYTF. CDR3 in DNA: TGTGCCTGGAGTGGACGGAATGCCCTCTATGGCTACACCTTC. The full variable domain, rest sourced from reference TRBV30 and TRBJ1-2, is SQTIHQWPATLVQPVGSPLSLECTVEGTSNPNLYWYRQAAGRGLQLLFYSVGIGQISSEVPQNLSASRPQDRQFILSSKKLLLSDSGFYLCAWSGRNALYGYTFGSGTRLTVV.

This chain links TRBV5-1 with TRBJ2-7; D perhaps matches TRBD2 (6 bases). Deletions cut 7 bases from V and 4 bases from J, with 18 bases between. The CDR3 runs 14 residues. Germline CDR1 and CDR2: SGHRS and YFSETQ. DNA of the CDR3: TGCGCCAGCCGGCCGCGGGCTAGCGATTACGAGCAGTACTTC. Its translation: CASRPRASDYEQYF. The full variable domain, with the rest looked up from reference TRBV5-1 and TRBJ2-7, is KAGVTQTPRYLIKTRGQQVTLSCSPISGHRSVSWYQQTPGQGLQFLFEYFSETQRNKGNFPGRFSGRQFSNSRSEMNVSTLELGDSALYLCASRPRASDYEQYFGPGTRLTVT.

This chain links TRBV29-1 with TRBJ2-5; 9 nucleotides match TRBD2. This CDR3 is built from 13 residues. J lost 4 bases, V lost 6 bases, and 6 bases had no gene match. In germline, CDR1 is SQVTM, CDR2 ANQGSEA. The CDR3 sequence: CSVRAGGRETQYF. The CDR3 DNA is TGCAGCGTACGAGCGGGGGGAAGAGAGACCCAGTACTTC.

The CDR3 DNA follows: TGTGCCACCCTAATTAAAAACAGGGTGGAAGCTTTCTTT. It yields the protein CATLIKNRVEAFF. This chain joins TRBV28 and TRBJ1-1; maybe TRBD1 (6 bases). Per germline, CDR1 MDHEN and CDR2 SYDVKM. V lost 10 bases to trimming and J lost 8 bases, with 20 bases between them. The CDR3 has 13 amino acids.

In its sample, this clone was seen many times. The chain combines TRBV4-3 with TRBJ2-7; D gene unclear. CDR1 LGHNA and CDR2 YSLEER come from the germline V gene. The CDR3 has 17 amino acids. V was cut by 0 bases and J by 3 bases, with 18 bases left in between. The DNA of the CDR3 is TGCGCCAGCAGCCAAGATCTAGGGCTTGCCAACTACTACGAGCAGTACTTC. Its translation is CASSQDLGLANYYEQYF.

The V and J genes are TRBV23-1 and TRBJ1-5; D gene unclear. TRBV23-1 carries the ORF label, with uncertain function. The ends were cut back, 0 bases at V and 1 base at J, with 4 bases in the middle. The CDR3 consists of 14 residues. The CDR3 sequence: CASSQSKSNQPQHF. In DNA, the CDR3 is TGCGCCAGCAGTCAATCAAAAAGCAATCAGCCCCAGCATTTT.

The chain carries TRBV29-1 and TRBJ2-7; D may be TRBD1 or TRBD2 (6 bases each). V gave up 0 bases and J gave up 3 bases, with 9 bases separating them. CDR1 is SQVTM and CDR2 is ANQGSEA in the germline V gene. This CDR3 contains 13 residues. CDR3 region: CSVEDEGGYEQYF. The CDR3 DNA reads as TGCAGCGTTGAAGACGAGGGGGGCTACGAGCAGTACTTC.

The chain couples TRBV7-2 to TRBJ2-1; possible D gene TRBD2, 5 bases. Germline V gene lookup returns CDR1 SGHTA and CDR2 FQGNSA. The length of the CDR3 is 17 residues. V lost 0 bases, J lost 0 bases, and 12 bases lay in between. CDR3 sequence reads: CASSLALAQSSYNEQFF. Here the CDR3 DNA reads TGTGCCAGCAGCTTAGCTCTAGCACAAAGCTCCTACAATGAGCAGTTCTTC.

The chain is built from TRBV7-2 and TRBJ2-3, with 10 bases lining up with TRBD1. The CDR3 runs 15 residues. The germline CDR1 and CDR2 sequences are SGHTA and FQGNSA. V lost 5 bases, J lost 1 base, and 3 bases stayed unmatched. The CDR3 bases are TGTGCCAGCAGCCGCGGACAGGGGGGCACAGATACGCAGTATTTT. Encoded protein: CASSRGQGGTDTQYF.

This chain joins TRBV4-3 and TRBJ2-1, with 7 bases matching TRBD2. Per the germline V gene, CDR1 is LGHNA and CDR2 is YSLEER. The CDR3 sequence is 13 residues long. The V and J ends lost 0 bases and 12 bases, in that order; junction bases with no gene match: 5. The CDR3 DNA is TGCGCCAGCAGCCAAGATCGGGGCGGGGGGCAGTTCTTC. This gives the protein CASSQDRGGGQFF.